This T cell receptor beta chain was recovered during a study of graft-versus-host responses after intestinal transplantation. Study as a whole: The recipients all started with anti-thymocyte globulin induction and then took tacrolimus and steroids for around three years. Overall study results and limits: Recipient marrow harbored GvH clones, some of which surfaced first in ileum or blood. Researchers found peak circulating GvH clone levels linked to early post-transplant HvG declines.

CDR3 length: 14 amino acids. Trimming removed 7 bases from V and 4 bases from J, with 15 bases in between. Germline CDR1 reads MDHEN; CDR2 reads SYDVKM. A remark on this clone: Its antigen is not identified.

The table came from immunoSEQ multiplex PCR; TCRdb's copy has only in-frame clones and leaves some out. The profile shows roughly 120,000 clones, about nine tenths of them singletons. The sample in question was unstimulated CD4+ T cells sorted from spleen or lymph node cells, obtained before intestinal transplant. This chain connects TRBV28 to TRBJ2-3; tentative D call: TRBD2 (6 bases). The sequence was obtained from a human donor who received an intestinal transplant. The CDR3 here is CASIRELQADTQYF. CDR3 sequence (DNA): TGTGCCAGCATCCGGGAGCTGCAGGCAGATACGCAGTATTTT.